This T cell receptor (beta chain) was recorded in a study of regulatory T cells in long-lasting Graves disease. Findings and limits, study-wide: Persistent Graves' patients had lower TCR diversity than newly diagnosed ones. Persistent patients shared more public clonotypes (under 3,000) than newly diagnosed patients (966). Repertoires from persistent disease leaned toward TRBV28, TRBJ1-2 and TRBJ2-5.

Trimming removed 6 bases from V and 4 bases from J; junction bases left unmatched: 5. The CDR3 sequence is 13 residues long. The germline V gene encodes CDR1 MNHNS and CDR2 SASEGT. With iRepertoire HTBI primers and Arm-PCR of CDR3 regions, TCR beta libraries were built. In TCRdb, the multiplex PCR reads were re-called with MiXCR into one record per CDR3 protein. The data show more than 300,000 distinct CDR3 sequences, less than 30% seen once. At least ten counts were recorded for this clonotype. What it binds is not known. The time point: persistent/refractory GD, antithyroid drugs over 5 years with positive TRAb. Generation of the TCR library employed RNA extracted from PBMCs. Patients all came to the study from an endocrinology department in Xi'an, China.

The rearrangement joins TRBV6-1 to TRBJ1-2, with 7 bases matching TRBD1. This sequence originates from a woman in her thirties or forties with Graves disease. This material consisted of peripheral blood mononuclear cells (PBMCs), taken when the disease was refractory, from a patient treated with antithyroid drugs. CDR3 loop: CASSKGTVYGYTF. In nucleotides, the CDR3 is TGTGCCAGCAGCAAGGGGACAGTCTATGGCTACACCTTC.